A single sample is the source of the 26 T cell receptor beta chains below, sequenced in a study of blood T cell repertoires in COVID-19. Sequencing was performed with immunoSEQ multiplex PCR; in TCRdb, only in-frame clones are kept and a portion is missing. The table shows hundreds of thousands of clones, with approximately 89% occurring only once. Sequencing used peripheral blood. Receptors originate from a woman aged 45-65 years with COVID-19, enrolled during active disease.

The chain uses TRBV27 and TRBJ2-2; 9 positions match TRBD1. V was clipped by 2 bases and J by 6 bases; unmatched bases: 13. The CDR3 spans 18 residues. Germline V CDR1 and CDR2: MNHEY, SMNVEV (reference sequence). The CDR3 reads CASSLTTRLRTGAGELFF. In DNA, the CDR3 is TGTGCCAGCAGTTTAACGACCAGACTCCGGACAGGGGCCGGGGAGCTGTTTTTT.

The chain uses TRBV29-1 and TRBJ1-4, with D maybe TRBD1 (5 bases). Germline V gives CDR1 SQVTM, CDR2 ANQGSEA. Trimming took off 0 bases at V and 7 bases at J, with 15 bases between the two ends. The CDR3 spans 15 residues. The CDR3 region is CSVEDSGAGGEKLFF. Here the CDR3 DNA reads TGCAGCGTTGAAGACTCCGGGGCCGGGGGTGAAAAACTGTTTTTT.

The J gene is TRBJ2-1, the V gene TRBV7-6; TRBD1 might be the D (6 bases). The CDR3 extends over 13 amino acids. V was trimmed by 2 bases and J by 14 bases, leaving 16 bases between them. Germline assignment: CDR1 SGHVS and CDR2 FNYEAQ. CDR3 DNA sequence: TGTGCCAGCAGCTTATCCAGGGGTAGTATAGAGTTCTTC. Translating gives CASSLSRGSIEFF.

This chain links TRBV9 with TRBJ1-2; tentative D call: TRBD1 (6 bases). V gave up 0 bases and J gave up 0 bases, with 9 bases separating them. The CDR3 spans 15 residues. Germline V gene lookup returns CDR1 SGDLS and CDR2 YYNGEE. The CDR3 is CASSVGSGANYGYTF. CDR3 DNA: TGTGCCAGCAGCGTAGGCTCAGGGGCTAACTATGGCTACACCTTC. The full variable domain, completed using reference TRBV9 and TRBJ1-2, is DSGVTQTPKHLITATGQRVTLRCSPRSGDLSVYWYQQSLDQGLQFLIQYYNGEERAKGNILERFSAQQFPDLHSELNLSSLELGDSALYFCASSVGSGANYGYTFGSGTRLTVV.

The V and J genes are TRBV27 and TRBJ2-1; weak D call: TRBD2 (5 bases). This CDR3 is 14 amino acids long. Looked up from germline, CDR1 is MNHEY and CDR2 is SMNVEV (reference sequence). Trimming pared 1 base from V and 6 bases from J, leaving 10 bases between. CDR3 coding DNA: TGTGCCAGCAGTTTATACCGGGGAAGCAATGAGCAGTTCTTC. Encoded protein: CASSLYRGSNEQFF.

V and J are TRBV14 and TRBJ1-2, with 7 bases identical to TRBD1. The CDR3 contains 13 residues. Trimming removed 3 bases from V and 4 bases from J; junction bases left unmatched: 2. Germline V gives CDR1 SGHDN, CDR2 FVKESK. The CDR3 here is CASSQGTVYGYTF. As DNA, the CDR3 is TGTGCCAGCAGCCAGGGGACAGTCTATGGCTACACCTTC.

The chain recombines TRBV4-2 with TRBJ2-7; 13 bases align to TRBD2. Trimming removed 0 bases from V and 4 bases from J; junction bases left unmatched: 9. The CDR3 extends over 18 amino acids. Germline CDR1 reads LGHNA; CDR2 reads YNFKEQ. The CDR3 DNA reads TGTGCCAGCAGCCAAGAGGCGACTAGCGGGGGGACCCTATACGAGCAGTACTTC. This codes for CASSQEATSGGTLYEQYF.

This sequence joins TRBV2 and TRBJ1-6; D unresolved. From germline, CDR1 is SNHLY and CDR2 FYNNEI. V was clipped by 6 bases and J by 7 bases, with 10 bases between them. This CDR3 is 13 amino acids long. CDR3 residues: CASSLGGNSPLHF. In nucleotides, the CDR3 is TGTGCCAGCAGCCTGGGAGGGAATTCACCCCTCCACTTT.

A remark on this clone: Other nucleotide sequences from this sample produce the same CDR3. The chain carries TRBV30 and TRBJ1-6; TRBD1 is a possible D gene (6 bases). Germline loops: CDR1 GTSNPN, CDR2 SVGIG (reference sequence). This CDR3 contains 13 residues. V lost 1 base and J lost 7, with 8 bases in between. The CDR3 protein is CAWSGQGNSPLHF. The CDR3 nucleotides read TGTGCCTGGAGTGGGCAGGGGAATTCACCCCTCCACTTT.

The genes are TRBV7-2 and TRBJ1-1; no clear D gene. This CDR3 spans 14 amino acids. Between the trimmed V and J ends, which lost 2 bases and 3 bases, there was a span of 10 bases. Germline CDR1 SGHTA, CDR2 FQGNSA. The CDR3 sequence is CASSLYSGYTEAFF. In DNA, the CDR3 is TGTGCCAGCAGCTTATATTCCGGGTACACTGAAGCTTTCTTT.

The V call is TRBV5-1, the J call TRBJ2-5; TRBD2 agrees at 9 bases. Germline V gives CDR1 SGHRS, CDR2 YFSETQ. The CDR3 consists of 15 residues. V was clipped by 5 bases and J by 5 bases; unmatched bases: 10. DNA for the CDR3: TGCGCCAGCAGGGCGCGGGGGGGATTCGGCGAGACCCAGTACTTC. It specifies CASRARGGFGETQYF.

This clone was picked up one time. The V and J genes are TRBV6-6 and TRBJ1-1; 7 bases agree with TRBD1. The CDR3 extends over 11 amino acids. V lost 5 bases and J lost 12; bases outside the gene matches: 6. Germline V gene data show CDR1 as MNHNY and CDR2 as SVGAGI (reference sequence). CDR3 nucleotides: TGTGCCAGCAGTGCGGACAGGAGGTCTTTCTTT. Protein sequence: CASSADRRSFF.

This clone was recorded only once. The J gene is TRBJ1-2, the V gene TRBV30; the match to TRBD1 covers 8 bases. The trim removed 0 bases at V and 14 bases at J, leaving 11 bases unmatched. The germline CDR1 and CDR2 sequences are GTSNPN and SVGIG (reference sequence). The CDR3 runs to 13 residues. CDR3 residues: CAWSVLQAGGDTF. The CDR3 nucleotides are TGTGCCTGGAGTGTACTCCAGGCAGGGGGCGATACCTTC.

The chain carries TRBV5-1 and TRBJ1-2; D uncertain. Germline V gene lookup returns CDR1 SGHRS and CDR2 YFSETQ. This CDR3 is 14 amino acids long. Trimming removed 0 bases from V and 7 bases from J, with 13 bases in between. The CDR3 DNA sequence: TGCGCCAGCAGCTTGGGGGCAGGAGGAACTGGCTACACCTTC. Its translation is CASSLGAGGTGYTF.

This sequence joins TRBV2 and TRBJ1-2; perhaps TRBD1 as D (5 bases). V lost 7 bases, J lost 8 bases, and 20 bases lay in between. CDR1 SNHLY and CDR2 FYNNEI come from the germline V gene. The CDR3 spans 14 residues. CDR3: CASTEVAQGWGYTF. The CDR3 DNA sequence: TGTGCCAGCACCGAGGTGGCTCAGGGTTGGGGCTACACCTTC. The entire variable domain, with the rest obtained from reference TRBV2 and TRBJ1-2, is as follows: EPEVTQTPSHQVTQMGQEVILRCVPISNHLYFYWYRQILGQKVEFLVSFYNNEISEKSEIFDDQFSVERPDGSNFTLKIRSTKLEDSAMYFCASTEVAQGWGYTFGSGTRLTVV.

The rearrangement joins TRBV27 to TRBJ2-1; 9 nucleotides agree with TRBD2. V shed 6 bases, J shed 4 bases, and the junction held 10 bases outside the gene matches. The CDR3 is 16 residues long. Germline V gene data show CDR1 as MNHEY and CDR2 as SMNVEV (reference sequence). This CDR3 reads CASRSNAGGSYNEQFF. In DNA, the CDR3 is TGTGCCAGCAGATCAAATGCGGGGGGGAGTTACAATGAGCAGTTCTTC.

The genes are TRBV5-1 and TRBJ1-1; TRBD1 is a possible D gene (5 bases). The germline gives CDR1 SGHRS, CDR2 YFSETQ. Between the trimmed V and J ends, which lost 5 bases and 3 bases, there was a span of 8 bases. The length of the CDR3 is 12 residues. In nucleotides, the CDR3 is TGCGCCAGCAGTGGGGGGGACACTGAAGCTTTCTTT. As protein: CASSGGDTEAFF. The full variable domain, rest sourced from reference TRBV5-1 and TRBJ1-1, is KAGVTQTPRYLIKTRGQQVTLSCSPISGHRSVSWYQQTPGQGLQFLFEYFSETQRNKGNFPGRFSGRQFSNSRSEMNVSTLELGDSALYLCASSGGDTEAFFGQGTRLTVV.

V gene TRBV2 combines with J gene TRBJ2-7, with TRBD1 matching 7 bases. This CDR3 contains 14 residues. Germline CDR1 is SNHLY and CDR2 is FYNNEI. The V segment lost 5 bases and the J segment 0 bases; nucleotides outside the gene matches: 4. The CDR3 here is CASSQRQGSYEQYF. The CDR3, as DNA: TGTGCCAGCAGTCAGAGACAGGGCTCCTACGAGCAGTACTTC.

V usage is TRBV7-2 and J usage is TRBJ1-1, with 8 bases that match TRBD1. Per germline, CDR1 SGHTA and CDR2 FQGNSA. V gave up 4 bases and J gave up 0 bases; unmatched junction bases: 10. The CDR3 covers 17 residues. The CDR3 loop is CASSSPGTGEMNTEAFF. The CDR3 DNA is TGTGCCAGCAGCTCGCCCGGGACAGGAGAAATGAACACTGAAGCTTTCTTT.

The gene calls are TRBV19 and TRBJ2-3, with 8 bases lining up with TRBD1. This CDR3 contains 17 residues. With 5 bases clipped from V and 0 bases from J, the junction kept 10 bases outside the gene matches. Per the germline V gene, CDR1 is LNHDA and CDR2 is SQIVND (reference sequence). The CDR3 DNA sequence: TGTGCCAGTAGTCCAGGACAGGGATACCCTAGCACAGATACGCAGTATTTT. Its protein is CASSPGQGYPSTDTQYF.

This chain connects TRBV30 to TRBJ1-6; D is ambiguous. In germline, CDR1 is GTSNPN, CDR2 SVGIG (reference sequence). The germline V and J ends were trimmed by 2 bases and 0 bases, with 8 bases remaining between them. The CDR3 consists of 15 residues. CDR3 residues: CAWSPFSSYNSPLHF. The CDR3 nucleotides are TGTGCCTGGAGTCCGTTTAGCTCCTATAATTCACCCCTCCACTTT.

The chain uses TRBV28 and TRBJ1-2; 7 nucleotides align to TRBD1. CDR1 is MDHEN and CDR2 is SYDVKM in the germline V gene. Trimming removed 6 bases from V and 8 bases from J; junction bases left unmatched: 15. This CDR3 has 15 residues. As DNA, the CDR3 is TGTGCCAGCAGCCGACCTGACAGGGCAGGGGGAGGCTACACCTTC. It is translated as CASSRPDRAGGGYTF.

The chain employs TRBV27 and TRBJ1-6; no definite D call. Deletions cut 2 bases from V and 5 bases from J, with 16 bases between. Germline V gene lookup returns CDR1 MNHEY and CDR2 SMNVEV (reference sequence). The CDR3 totals 17 residues. The CDR3 DNA is TGTGCCAGCAGTTTAGGGCCCTTGGCAGAAAATAATTCACCCCTCCACTTT. Its translation: CASSLGPLAENNSPLHF.

As concerns this clone: Additional DNA sequences in this sample encode the identical CDR3. This chain links TRBV7-3 with TRBJ2-2; D is unclear. V was trimmed by 5 bases and J by 5 bases, leaving 6 bases between them. This CDR3 contains 12 residues. CDR1 SGHTA and CDR2 FQGTGA come from the germline V gene. The CDR3 DNA reads TGTGCCAGCAGCCTATTGACCGGGGAGCTGTTTTTT. It translates to CASSLLTGELFF.

The genes are TRBV7-3 and TRBJ1-6; 9 nucleotides align to TRBD1. V lost 0 bases, J lost 8 bases, and 11 bases stayed unmatched. This CDR3 has 18 residues. Germline CDR1 is SGHTA and CDR2 is FQGTGA. This chain's CDR3 is CASSLTQGAREKDSPLHF. CDR3 coding DNA: TGTGCCAGCAGCTTAACACAGGGGGCACGGGAGAAGGATTCACCCCTCCACTTT.

The chain has TRBV29-1 and TRBJ2-1; tentative D call: TRBD2 (7 bases). The V end was cut by 6 bases, the J end by 2 bases, with 14 bases between. The CDR3 has 14 residues. Germline CDR1 is SQVTM and CDR2 is ANQGSEA. The CDR3 is CSVRGGGAYNEQFF. In DNA form, the CDR3 reads TGCAGCGTCCGTGGGGGGGGCGCCTACAATGAGCAGTTCTTC.